Following are 2 T cell receptor beta chains from one sample sequenced in a study of T-cell reconstitution after alpha-beta-depleted transplantation in children. Preparing the TCRbeta library involved the use of unique molecular identifiers. TCRdb fed the PCR reads into MiXCR, producing one record per CDR3 protein. The sample lists about a million distinct CDR3 sequences; about 29% were seen once. The sample consisted of PBMCs, mostly from graft donor cells, taken 360 days after TCRalphabeta/CD19-depleted stem cell transplant. These receptors came from a boy younger than two who had a stem cell transplant for SCID, so the T cells may come from the graft donor.

This rearrangement joins TRBV29-1 to TRBJ2-1; the match to TRBD1 covers 9 bases. The germline CDR1 and CDR2 sequences are SQVTM and ANQGSEA. The CDR3 is 13 residues long. With 4 bases clipped from V and 8 bases from J, the junction kept 6 bases outside the gene matches. The CDR3 sequence is CSVVTGGGDEQFF. In DNA, the CDR3 is TGCAGCGTTGTAACAGGGGGCGGCGATGAGCAGTTCTTC.

Only a few counts were recorded for this clonotype. The chain employs TRBV20-1 and TRBJ2-7; weak D call: TRBD1 (5 bases). V lost 1 base and J lost 4, with 11 bases in between. Germline CDR1 is DFQATT and CDR2 is SNEGSKA (reference sequence). The CDR3 covers 13 residues. CDR3 bases: TGCAGTGCTAGAGCCCCGACAGTATACGAGCAGTACTTC. Protein: CSARAPTVYEQYF.